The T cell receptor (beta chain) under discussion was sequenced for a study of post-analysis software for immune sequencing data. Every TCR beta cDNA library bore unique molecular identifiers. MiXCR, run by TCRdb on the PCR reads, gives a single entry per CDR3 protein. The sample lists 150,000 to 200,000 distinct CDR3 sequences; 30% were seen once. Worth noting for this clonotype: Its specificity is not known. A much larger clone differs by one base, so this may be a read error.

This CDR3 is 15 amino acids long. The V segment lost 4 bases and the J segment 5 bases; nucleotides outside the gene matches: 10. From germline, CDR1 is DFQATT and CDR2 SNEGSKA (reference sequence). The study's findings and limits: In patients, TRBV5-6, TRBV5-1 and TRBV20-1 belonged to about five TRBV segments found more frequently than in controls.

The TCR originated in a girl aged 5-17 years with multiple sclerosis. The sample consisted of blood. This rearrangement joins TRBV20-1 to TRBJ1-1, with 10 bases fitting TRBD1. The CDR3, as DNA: TGCAGTGCTACCTCGAGACAGGGGGCTAGAACTGAAGCTTTCTTT. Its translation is CSATSRQGARTEAFF.